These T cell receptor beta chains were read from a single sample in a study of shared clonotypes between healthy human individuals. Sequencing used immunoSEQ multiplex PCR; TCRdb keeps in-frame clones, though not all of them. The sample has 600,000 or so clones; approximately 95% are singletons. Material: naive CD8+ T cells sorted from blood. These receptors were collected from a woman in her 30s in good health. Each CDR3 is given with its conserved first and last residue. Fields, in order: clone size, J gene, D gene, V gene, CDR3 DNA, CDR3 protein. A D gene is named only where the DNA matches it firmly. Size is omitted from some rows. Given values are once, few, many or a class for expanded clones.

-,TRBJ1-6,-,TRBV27,TGTGCCAGCAGTTTGTGGGGACCCCAGGGCGTTAATTCACCCCTCCACTTT,CASSLWGPQGVNSPLHF
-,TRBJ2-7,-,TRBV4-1,TGCGCCAGCAGCGGCCGGGCTACCGGGAACGAGCAGTACTTC,CASSGRATGNEQYF
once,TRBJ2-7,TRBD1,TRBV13,TGTGCCAGCAGTCCGCGGGACAGGGGGTACGAGCAGTACTTC,CASSPRDRGYEQYF
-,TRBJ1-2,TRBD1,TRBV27,TGTGCCAGCAGTTTCGGGACAGGGTACTATGGCTACACCTTC,CASSFGTGYYGYTF
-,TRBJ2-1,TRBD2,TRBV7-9,TGTGCCAGCAGCTCGCAAAGCGGGAGGGACTACAATGAGCAGTTCTTC,CASSSQSGRDYNEQFF
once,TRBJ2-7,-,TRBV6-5,TGTGCCAGCACCCCGGTAGGAGTTCACGAGCAGTACTTC,CASTPVGVHEQYF
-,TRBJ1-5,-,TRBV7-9,TGTGCCAGCAGCCCAGACACCCAGCCCCAGCATTTT,CASSPDTQPQHF
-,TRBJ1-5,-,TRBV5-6,TGTGCCAGCAGCTTTCATCAGAACAGGGATCCGGGTCAGCCCCAGCATTTT,CASSFHQNRDPGQPQHF
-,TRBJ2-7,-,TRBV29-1,TGCAGCGCCTGGGACAACTCCTACGAGCAGTACTTC,CSAWDNSYEQYF
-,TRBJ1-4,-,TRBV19,TGTGCCAGTAGTATAATTGTTGCAACTAATGAAAAACTGTTTTTT,CASSIIVATNEKLFF
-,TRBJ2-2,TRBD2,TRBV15,TGTGCCGTAACACCGGGACTAACCGAGAGCGGGGAGCTGTTTTTT,CAVTPGLTESGELFF
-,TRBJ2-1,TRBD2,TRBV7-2,TGTGCCAGCAGCTTATTCAGCGGGATTGCGTATGAGCAGTTCTTC,CASSLFSGIAYEQFF
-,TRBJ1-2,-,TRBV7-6,TGTGCCAGCAGCTCGATTATAGGACGGACGGGAGGCTACACCTTC,CASSSIIGRTGGYTF
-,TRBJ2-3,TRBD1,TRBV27,TGTGCCAGCAGTCCTCAGGGGGCAGAAGACACAGATACGCAGTATTTT,CASSPQGAEDTDTQYF
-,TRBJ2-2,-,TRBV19,TGTGCCAGTAGTATATTTGGGGCAGGGCTAACCGGGGAGCTGTTTTTT,CASSIFGAGLTGELFF
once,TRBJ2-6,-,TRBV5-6,TGTGCCAGCAGCTTTTGGGGATCTGGGGCCAACGTCCTGACTTTC,CASSFWGSGANVLTF
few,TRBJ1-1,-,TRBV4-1,TGCGCCAGCAGCCGCATCGAAGACACTGAAGCTTTCTTT,CASSRIEDTEAFF
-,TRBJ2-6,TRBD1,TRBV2,TGTGCCAGCAGTACCCGAACCGGGACAGGGGGCCCCGGGGCCAACGTCCTGACTTTC,CASSTRTGTGGPGANVLTF
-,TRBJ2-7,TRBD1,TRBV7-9,TGTGCCAGCGGGCCCCGGGACAGGGACGACGAGCAGTACTTC,CASGPRDRDDEQYF
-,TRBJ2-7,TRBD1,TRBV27,TGTGCCAGCAGTCTAGGGACAGGCTACGAGCAGTACTTC,CASSLGTGYEQYF
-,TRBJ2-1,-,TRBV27,TGTGCCAGCACACATGGGTATAAGCAGTTCTTC,CASTHGYKQFF
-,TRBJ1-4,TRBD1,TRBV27,TGTGCCAGCACAAAAGTTAGGGGGACAGGGATTAATGAAAAACTGTTTTTT,CASTKVRGTGINEKLFF
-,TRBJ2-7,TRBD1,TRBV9,TGTGCCAGCAGCGTAGGGGGACAGGGGTACGAGCAGTACTTC,CASSVGGQGYEQYF
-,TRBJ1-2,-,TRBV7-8,TGTGCCAGCAGACCCCTAGCTAACTATGGCTACACCTTC,CASRPLANYGYTF
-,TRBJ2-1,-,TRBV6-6,TGTGCCAGCAGGCCCGGGCCATCCAATGAGCAGTTCTTC,CASRPGPSNEQFF
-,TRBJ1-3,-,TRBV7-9,TGTGCCAGCCTAGAGGAGAGCTCTGGAAACACCATATATTTT,CASLEESSGNTIYF
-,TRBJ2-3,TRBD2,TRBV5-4,TGTGCCAGCAGCTTGGGGGGACTAGCGGAGTCGACAGATACGCAGTATTTT,CASSLGGLAESTDTQYF
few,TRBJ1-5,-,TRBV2,TGTGCCAGCAGGGGGGACGGACATCAGCCCCAGCATTTT,CASRGDGHQPQHF
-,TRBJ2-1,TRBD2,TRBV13,TGTGCCAGCAGCAATACAACTAGCGGCAATGAGCAGTTCTTC,CASSNTTSGNEQFF
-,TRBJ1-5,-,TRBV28,TGTGCCAGCAGTTTTCGCACCGGACCCTTCCCCGATCAGCCCCAGCATTTT,CASSFRTGPFPDQPQHF
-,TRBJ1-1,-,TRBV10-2,TGCGCCAGCAAACTAGACAGCTTGAACACTGAAGCTTTCTTT,CASKLDSLNTEAFF
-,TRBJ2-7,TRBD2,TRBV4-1,TGCGCCAGCAGCCTCGGGGGAGGGCTAGCCTACGAGCAGTACTTC,CASSLGGGLAYEQYF
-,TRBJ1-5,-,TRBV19,TGTGCCAGTAGTATCTACAGGGTTTTGGGTCAGCCCCAGCATTTT,CASSIYRVLGQPQHF
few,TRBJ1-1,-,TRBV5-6,TGTGCCAGCAGCCGGGGGAAGGCTGAAGCTTTCTTT,CASSRGKAEAFF
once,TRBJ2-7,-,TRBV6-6,TGTGCCAGCAGTTACTCGGCCCACCATGGGCAGTACTTC,CASSYSAHHGQYF
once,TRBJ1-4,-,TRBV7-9,TGTGCCAGCTGTTCGGGGATTCCTAATGAAAAACTGTTTTTT,CASCSGIPNEKLFF
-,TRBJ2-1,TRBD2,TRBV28,TGTGCCAGCACCTTGCATAGCGGGAGGTCCTACAATGAGCAGTTCTTC,CASTLHSGRSYNEQFF
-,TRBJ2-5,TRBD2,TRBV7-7,TGTGCCAGCAGCTTACTGCTAGCGGGAGAGGTGTTTGTCGAGACCCAGTACTTC,CASSLLLAGEVFVETQYF
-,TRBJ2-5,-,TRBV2,TGTGCCAGCTTTCCGGGGCCCCAAGAGACCCAGTACTTC,CASFPGPQETQYF
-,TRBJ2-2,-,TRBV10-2,TGCGCCAGCAGTGACTTGGCATGGAGGGGAGAGACCGGGGAGCTGTTTTTT,CASSDLAWRGETGELFF
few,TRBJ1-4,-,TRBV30,TGTGCCTGGAATAGGGACGACGAAAAACTGTTTTTT,CAWNRDDEKLFF
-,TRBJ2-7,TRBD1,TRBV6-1,TGTGCCAGCAGTGAAGGTCGACAGGGGGCTTGGGCCCCTCCACCATACGAGCAGTACTTC,CASSEGRQGAWAPPPYEQYF
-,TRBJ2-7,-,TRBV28,TGTGCCAGCAGTGGAACACCGGGACACTTAAACCGATACGAGCAGTACTTC,CASSGTPGHLNRYEQYF
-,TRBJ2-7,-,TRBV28,TGTGCCAGCAGGGACTACAGAGAGCAGTACTTC,CASRDYREQYF
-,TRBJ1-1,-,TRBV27,TGTGCCAGCGGTCCCGACAGGCTTTTT,CASGPDRLF
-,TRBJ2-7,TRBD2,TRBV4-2,TGTGCCAGCAGCCCCAGTGGATGGACTAGCGGGAACTACGAGCAGTACTTC,CASSPSGWTSGNYEQYF
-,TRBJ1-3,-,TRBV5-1,TGCGCCAGCAGCTTGGAGGGAGGGTTTGGAAACACCATATATTTT,CASSLEGGFGNTIYF
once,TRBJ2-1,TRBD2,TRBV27,TGTGCCAGCACCCCCGGGACTAGCGGGAACAATGAGCAGTTCTTC,CASTPGTSGNNEQFF
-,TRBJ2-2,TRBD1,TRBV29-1,TGCAGCGTAGATTCGACAGGGCCATCCGGGGAGCTGTTTTTT,CSVDSTGPSGELFF
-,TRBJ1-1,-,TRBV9,TGTGCCAGCAGCGTAGGGGGGTTCACTGAAGCTTTCTTT,CASSVGGFTEAFF
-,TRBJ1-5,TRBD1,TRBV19,TGTGCCAGTACCGAATGGGCAGGGGGGCATCAGCCCCAGCATTTT,CASTEWAGGHQPQHF
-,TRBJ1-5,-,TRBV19,TGTGCCAGTAGTACAGCCAGCAATCAGCCCCAGCATTTT,CASSTASNQPQHF
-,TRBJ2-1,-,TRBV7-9,TGTGCCAGCAGCCCAGGGGGGGTCAATGAGCAGTTCTTC,CASSPGGVNEQFF
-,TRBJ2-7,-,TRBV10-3,TGTGCCATCAGTGACATCCTCTCCTACGAGCAGTACTTC,CAISDILSYEQYF
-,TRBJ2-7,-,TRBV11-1,TGTGCCAGCAGCCGAACCGACAGCCACTTTCCCTACGAGCAGTACTTC,CASSRTDSHFPYEQYF